Below, one TCR beta chain is given with its context. The antigen remains undetermined. An immunoSEQ assay, version v3.0, was performed at survey level. For every sample, sequencing targeted about 40,000-50,000 T-cell genomes. The protocol was immunoSEQ multiplex PCR, while the TCRdb copy is restricted to in-frame clones and leaves out a portion. The sample holds approximately 9,000 clones, 84% seen once. The data were obtained in a study of long-term antiretroviral therapy in people with HIV. As for the study in general: It was about a decade after the earliest samples that the 2015 immediate-ART recommendation appeared. Whole-study results and caveats: Blood, drawn from 2004 to 2017, may reflect older ART regimens.

Until DNA extraction, the samples held between 1-10 million cryopreserved PBMC. The CDR3 runs 14 residues. The V end was cut by 1 base, the J end by 1 base, with 7 bases between. In germline, CDR1 is SEHNR, CDR2 FQNEAQ (reference sequence). The input for sequencing was unsorted PBMCs, taken 0.3 years before starting antiretroviral therapy. V is TRBV7-9 and J is TRBJ1-1; tentative D call: TRBD1 (5 bases). The source of this sequence is a man aged 30 to 39 with HIV. CDR3 sequence (DNA): TGTGCCAGCAGCTTAGTGGGGGGGAACACTGAAGCTTTCTTT. Its protein product is CASSLVGGNTEAFF.